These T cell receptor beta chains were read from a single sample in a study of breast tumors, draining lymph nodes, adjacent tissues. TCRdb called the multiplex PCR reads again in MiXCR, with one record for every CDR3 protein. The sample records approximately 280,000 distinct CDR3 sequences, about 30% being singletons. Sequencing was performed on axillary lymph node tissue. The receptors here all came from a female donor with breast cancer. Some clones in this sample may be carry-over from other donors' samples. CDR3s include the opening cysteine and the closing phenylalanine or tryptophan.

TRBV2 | CASSPYWGSGQETQYF
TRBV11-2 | CASSPPGDRRDTQYF
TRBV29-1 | CSALTGQNSPLHF
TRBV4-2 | CASSQDLRTDTQYF
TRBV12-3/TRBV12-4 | CASRSRLAGRTGELFF
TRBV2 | CASSGTGWYEQYFGPGETQYF
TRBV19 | CASRRTGGSYEQYF
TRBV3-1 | CASSQEDRGWDEQFF
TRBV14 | CASSQGLAGWTDTQCF
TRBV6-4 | CASTEPDRGARANTGELFF
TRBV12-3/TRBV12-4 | CASSLSGGVMQETQYF
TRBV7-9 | CASSLARGAFVHNEQFF
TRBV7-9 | CAGSFAKAMNTEAFF
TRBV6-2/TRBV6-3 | CASSYGDSSYEQYF
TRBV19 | CASSRQGNYGYTF
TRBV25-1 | CASSDPKHRTANEKLFF
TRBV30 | CAWSSSGLQYGYTF
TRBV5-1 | CASSLGPGSYEQYF
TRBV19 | CASSIWSGRGGNQPQHF
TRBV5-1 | CASSFRVLYEQFF
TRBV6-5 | CASSHSPEISSYNEQFF
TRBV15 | CATNGGQATSQETQYF
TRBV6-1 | CASSEGAGNSQPQHF
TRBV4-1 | CASRPRAGARETQYF
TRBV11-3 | CASSLDRTSGRSDTQYF
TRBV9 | CASSVTGTYNEQFF
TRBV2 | CASQYHYGYTF
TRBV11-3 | CASSPRRLSSRAYEQYF
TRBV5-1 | CASSSYQGVDEQYF
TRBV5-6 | CASSTTGSTEKLFF
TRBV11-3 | CASSSRQAGELFF
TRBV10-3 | CAISESISNYGYTF
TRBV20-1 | CSALRGETDTQYF
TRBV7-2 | CASSLQGEDRFSEQYF
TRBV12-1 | CASRLAGVEKLFF
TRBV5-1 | CASSLISGDPSPDTQYF
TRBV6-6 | CASSYSAGPYGYTF
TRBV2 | CASIGQGDEKLFF
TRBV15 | CATSRELASYNEQYF
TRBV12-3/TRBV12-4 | CASSFQGGTDTQYF